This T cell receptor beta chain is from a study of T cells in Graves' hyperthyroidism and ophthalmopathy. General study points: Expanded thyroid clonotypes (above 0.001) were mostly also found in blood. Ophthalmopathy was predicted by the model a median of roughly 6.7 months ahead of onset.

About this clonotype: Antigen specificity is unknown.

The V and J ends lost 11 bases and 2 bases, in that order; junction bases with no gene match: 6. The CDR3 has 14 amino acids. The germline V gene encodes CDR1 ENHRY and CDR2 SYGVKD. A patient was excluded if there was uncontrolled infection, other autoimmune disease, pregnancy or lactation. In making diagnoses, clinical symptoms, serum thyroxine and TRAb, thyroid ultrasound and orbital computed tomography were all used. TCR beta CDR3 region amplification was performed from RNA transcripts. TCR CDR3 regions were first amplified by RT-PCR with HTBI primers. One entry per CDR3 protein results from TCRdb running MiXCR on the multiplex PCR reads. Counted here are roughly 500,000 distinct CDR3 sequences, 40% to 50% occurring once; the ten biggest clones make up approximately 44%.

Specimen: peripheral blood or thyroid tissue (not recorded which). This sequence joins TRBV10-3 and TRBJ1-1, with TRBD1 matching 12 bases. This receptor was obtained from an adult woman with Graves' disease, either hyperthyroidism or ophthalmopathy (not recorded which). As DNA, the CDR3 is TGTGCCGTATCCGGGACAGGGGGCAACACTGAAGCTTTCTTT. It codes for CAVSGTGGNTEAFF.